Sequencing of this TCR beta chain was carried out in a study of vaccination effects on CD4 cells after COVID-19. This clone was observed a handful of times. Its antigen is still unknown. Before any sequencing was done, the ViraFEST assay used viral peptide pools to expand antigen-specific CD4+ T cells. With roughly nine days of culture completed, CD4+ T cells were isolated. Testing of the vaccine recipients showed negative nucleocapsid antibodies and no prior SARS-CoV-2 infection. On days 3 and 7, fresh IL-2 medium replaced half the medium. The protocol was immunoSEQ multiplex PCR, while the TCRdb copy is restricted to in-frame clones and leaves out a portion. The profile shows over 20,000 clones, roughly 74% of them singletons. Study-wide results and limits: The study found that only 1 of 255 vaccine-induced clones from healthy vaccinees cross-reacted with common cold coronaviruses. Clonal contraction was marked in infection- and vaccine-induced clones late after vaccination.

This CDR3 has 13 amino acids. The germline V and J ends were trimmed by 0 bases and 11 bases, with 8 bases remaining between them. This sequence was found in a human donor who received a COVID-19 vaccine. The rearrangement uses TRBV12-3 or TRBV12-4 and TRBJ1-6; D uncertain. Sequenced material: CD4+ T cells from PBMCs cultured with SARS-CoV-2 spike peptides, taken before COVID-19 vaccination. The chain's CDR3 is CASSLARLTPLHF. In DNA form, the CDR3 reads TGTGCCAGCAGTTTAGCGAGACTAACACCCCTCCACTTT.